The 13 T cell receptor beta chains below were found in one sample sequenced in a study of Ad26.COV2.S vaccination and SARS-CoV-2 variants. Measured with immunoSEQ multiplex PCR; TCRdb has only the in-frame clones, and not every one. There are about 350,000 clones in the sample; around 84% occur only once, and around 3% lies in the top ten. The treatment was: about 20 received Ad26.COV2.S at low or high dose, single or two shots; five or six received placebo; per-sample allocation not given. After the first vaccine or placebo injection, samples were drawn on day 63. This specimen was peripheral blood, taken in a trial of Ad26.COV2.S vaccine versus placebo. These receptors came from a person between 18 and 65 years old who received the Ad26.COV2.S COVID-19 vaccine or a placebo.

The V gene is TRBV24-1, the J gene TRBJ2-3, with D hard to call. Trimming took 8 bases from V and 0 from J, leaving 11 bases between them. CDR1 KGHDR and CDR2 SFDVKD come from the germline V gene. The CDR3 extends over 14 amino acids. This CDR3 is CATKADGSTDTQYF. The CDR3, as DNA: TGTGCCACCAAGGCCGACGGCAGCACAGATACGCAGTATTTT.

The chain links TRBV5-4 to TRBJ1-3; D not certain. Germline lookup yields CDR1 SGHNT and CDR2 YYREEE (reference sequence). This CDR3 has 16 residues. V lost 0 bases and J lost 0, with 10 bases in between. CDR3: CASSLGQLNSGNTIYF. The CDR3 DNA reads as TGTGCCAGCAGCTTGGGACAACTAAACTCTGGAAACACCATATATTTT.

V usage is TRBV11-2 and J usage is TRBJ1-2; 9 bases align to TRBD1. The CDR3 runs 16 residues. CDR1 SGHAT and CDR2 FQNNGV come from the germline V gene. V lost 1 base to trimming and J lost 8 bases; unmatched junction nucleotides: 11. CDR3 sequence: CASSLAGGGGQGGYTF. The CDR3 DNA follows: TGTGCCAGCAGCTTAGCTGGTGGGGGGGGACAGGGCGGCTACACCTTC.

The CDR3 region is CASSESPRREKLFF. The CDR3 DNA is TGTGCCAGCAGTGAAAGTCCCCGGCGGGAAAAACTGTTTTTT. The chain recombines TRBV6-1 with TRBJ1-4, with D unresolved. Germline CDR1 MNHNS, CDR2 SASEGT. V shed 2 bases and J shed 8 bases, with 12 bases lying between them. There are 14 residues in the CDR3.

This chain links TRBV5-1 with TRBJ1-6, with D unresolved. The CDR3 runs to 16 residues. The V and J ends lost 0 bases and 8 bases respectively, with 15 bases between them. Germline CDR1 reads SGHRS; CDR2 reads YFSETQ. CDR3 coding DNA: TGCGCCAGCAGCTTGGGGCGGGCGGCCGGGGATTCACCCCTCCACTTT. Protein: CASSLGRAAGDSPLHF.

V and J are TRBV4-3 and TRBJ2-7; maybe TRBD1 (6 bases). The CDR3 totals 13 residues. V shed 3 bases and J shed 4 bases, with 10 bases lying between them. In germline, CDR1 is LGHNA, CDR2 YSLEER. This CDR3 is CASSQGHRYEQYF. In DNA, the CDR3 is TGCGCCAGCAGCCAGGGACACAGATACGAGCAGTACTTC.

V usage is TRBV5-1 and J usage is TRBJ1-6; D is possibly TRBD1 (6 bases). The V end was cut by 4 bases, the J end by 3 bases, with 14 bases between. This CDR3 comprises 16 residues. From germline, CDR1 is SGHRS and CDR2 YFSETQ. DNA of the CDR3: TGCGCCAGCAGCCCTAGGACAGCGAGCTATAATTCACCCCTCCACTTT. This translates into CASSPRTASYNSPLHF.

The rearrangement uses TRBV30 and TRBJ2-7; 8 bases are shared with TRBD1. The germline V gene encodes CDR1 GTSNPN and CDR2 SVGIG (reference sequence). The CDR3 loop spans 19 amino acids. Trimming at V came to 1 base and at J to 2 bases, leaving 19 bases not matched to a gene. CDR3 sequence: CAWSALFILLTGDPYEQYF. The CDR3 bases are TGTGCCTGGAGTGCCCTCTTCATCCTATTGACAGGGGACCCCTACGAGCAGTACTTC.

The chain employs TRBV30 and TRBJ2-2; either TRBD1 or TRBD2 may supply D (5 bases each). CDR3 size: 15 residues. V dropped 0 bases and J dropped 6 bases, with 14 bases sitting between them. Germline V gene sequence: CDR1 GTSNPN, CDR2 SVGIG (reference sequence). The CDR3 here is CAWSVTTPGPGELFF. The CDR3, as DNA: TGTGCCTGGAGTGTAACAACCCCGGGGCCCGGGGAGCTGTTTTTT.

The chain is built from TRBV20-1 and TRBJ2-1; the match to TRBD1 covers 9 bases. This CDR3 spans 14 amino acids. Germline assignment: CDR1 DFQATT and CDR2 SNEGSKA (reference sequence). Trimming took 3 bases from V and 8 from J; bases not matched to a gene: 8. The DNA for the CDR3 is TGCAGTGCTAGTGCCGGGACAGGGTTCGATGAGCAGTTCTTC. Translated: CSASAGTGFDEQFF.

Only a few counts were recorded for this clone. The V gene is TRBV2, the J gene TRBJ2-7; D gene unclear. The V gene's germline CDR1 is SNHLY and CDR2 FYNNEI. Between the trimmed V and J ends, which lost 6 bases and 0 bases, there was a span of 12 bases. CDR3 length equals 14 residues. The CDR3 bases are TGTGCCAGCAGGGCCCCCATACCCTCCTACGAGCAGTACTTC. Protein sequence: CASRAPIPSYEQYF.

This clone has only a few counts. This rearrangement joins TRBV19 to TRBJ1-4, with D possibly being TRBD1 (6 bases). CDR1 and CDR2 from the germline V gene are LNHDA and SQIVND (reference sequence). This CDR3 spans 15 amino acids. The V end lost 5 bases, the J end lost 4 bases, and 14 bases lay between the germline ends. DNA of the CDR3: TGTGCCAGTAGTGGACACAGGGCCTTTAATGAAAAACTGTTTTTT. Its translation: CASSGHRAFNEKLFF.

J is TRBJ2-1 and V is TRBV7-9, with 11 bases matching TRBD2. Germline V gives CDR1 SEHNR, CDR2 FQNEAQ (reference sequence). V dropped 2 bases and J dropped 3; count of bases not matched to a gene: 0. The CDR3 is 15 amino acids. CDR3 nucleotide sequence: TGTGCCAGCAGCTTACTAGCGGGAGGCTACAATGAGCAGTTCTTC. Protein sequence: CASSLLAGGYNEQFF.